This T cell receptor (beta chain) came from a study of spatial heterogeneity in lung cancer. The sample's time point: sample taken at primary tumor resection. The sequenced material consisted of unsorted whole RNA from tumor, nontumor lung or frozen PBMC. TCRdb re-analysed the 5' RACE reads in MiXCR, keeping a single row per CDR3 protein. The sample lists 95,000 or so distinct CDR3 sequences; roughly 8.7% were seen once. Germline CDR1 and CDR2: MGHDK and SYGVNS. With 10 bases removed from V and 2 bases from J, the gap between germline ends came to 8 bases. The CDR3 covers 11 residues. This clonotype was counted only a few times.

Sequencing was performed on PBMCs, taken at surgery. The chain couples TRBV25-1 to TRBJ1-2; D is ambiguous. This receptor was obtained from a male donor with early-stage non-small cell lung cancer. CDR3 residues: CATQENYGYTF. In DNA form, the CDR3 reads TGTGCCACCCAGGAGAACTATGGCTACACCTTC.